Shown below are 6 T cell receptor beta chains from a single sample sequenced in a study of CD8 T cells in ankylosing spondylitis. MiXCR, applied by TCRdb to the 5' RACE reads, yields one record per CDR3 protein. The table records roughly 150,000 distinct CDR3 sequences, approximately 9.9% of them present only once. The material sequenced was blood, either unsorted or a sorted T cell fraction (not recorded which). These receptors originate from a female donor with ankylosing spondylitis or in good health (not recorded which).

This clonotype appeared a few times. The gene calls are TRBV2 and TRBJ1-1; D gene unclear. Germline CDR1 SNHLY, CDR2 FYNNEI. This CDR3 contains 13 residues. The V and J ends lost 8 bases and 1 base respectively, with 11 bases between them. The CDR3 protein is CASSRARNTEAFF. CDR3 DNA sequence: TGTGCCAGCTCGAGGGCTAGGAACACTGAAGCTTTCTTT.

The chain has TRBV27 and TRBJ1-5; D may be TRBD1 (5 bases). This CDR3 is built from 15 residues. The germline CDR1 and CDR2 sequences are MNHEY and SMNVEV (reference sequence). V was clipped by 6 bases and J by 0 bases, with 12 bases between them. CDR3 loop: CASRPTEYSNQPQHF. For the CDR3, the DNA is TGTGCCAGCAGGCCGACAGAGTATAGCAATCAGCCCCAGCATTTT.

A few counts support this clonotype. The CDR3 region is CASSEGTPTPYNEQFF. The CDR3 DNA reads as TGTGCCAGCAGTGAAGGGACGCCTACCCCCTACAATGAGCAGTTCTTC. The chain combines TRBV6-1 with TRBJ2-1; unclear D gene. The germline V gene encodes CDR1 MNHNS and CDR2 SASEGT. V was clipped by 1 base and J by 2 bases, with 12 bases between them. This CDR3 spans 16 amino acids.

This clonotype was found a few times. The CDR3 DNA sequence: TGCAGTGCTAGAGATAAATTAGCGGGAATCGACGAGCAGTACTTC. This codes for CSARDKLAGIDEQYF. The rearrangement joins TRBV20-1 to TRBJ2-7, with 8 bases identical to TRBD2. This CDR3 has 15 residues. CDR1 is DFQATT, CDR2 SNEGSKA, per germline (reference sequence). V lost 0 bases to trimming and J lost 5 bases; unmatched junction nucleotides: 9.

This clonotype appeared many times. This sequence joins TRBV5-1 and TRBJ2-2, with D unclear. V was shortened by 0 bases and J by 3 bases, with 3 bases between the two germline ends. Germline V gene lookup returns CDR1 SGHRS and CDR2 YFSETQ. This CDR3 contains 13 residues. The CDR3 sequence: CASSLGDTGELFF. In DNA, the CDR3 is TGCGCCAGCAGCTTGGGGGACACCGGGGAGCTGTTTTTT.

This chain uses TRBV15 with TRBJ2-7; weak D call: TRBD2 (5 bases). Germline assignment: CDR1 LNHNV and CDR2 YYDKDF (reference sequence). CDR3 length: 14 residues. V lost 5 bases and J lost 0, with 11 bases in between. CDR3 DNA sequence: TGTGCCACCAGCCGGCAGCGGAGCTCCTACGAGCAGTACTTC. Amino acid sequence: CATSRQRSSYEQYF.